This TCR beta chain was documented in a study of PD-L1 blockade in urothelial cancer. Across the whole study: Analyzed time points were 3 weeks (second dose) and 6 weeks after therapy began. A median approximately 140,000 T cells were found in blood samples.

Time point denoted: pretreatment peripheral blood. All patients carried locally advanced or metastatic urothelial carcinoma. Synthetic spike-ins, TCR analog templates, were added into each PCR. The repertoire was sequenced with immunoSEQ multiplex PCR; TCRdb's copy has only in-frame clones and lacks some. Of 50,000 or so clones listed, around four fifths are singletons. Trimming took 3 bases from V and 6 from J, leaving 18 bases between them. The germline gives CDR1 LNHDA, CDR2 SQIVND (reference sequence). The CDR3 covers 15 residues. The chain links TRBV19 to TRBJ2-7; D might be TRBD2 (5 bases). This specimen consisted of PBMCs, obtained around atezolizumab (anti-PD-L1) treatment. The receptor's source is a middle-aged man with urothelial cancer. As DNA, the CDR3 is TGTGCCAGTAGTATTACGAGTTTTTCAGGAGGCGAGCAGTACTTC. Its translation is CASSITSFSGGEQYF.